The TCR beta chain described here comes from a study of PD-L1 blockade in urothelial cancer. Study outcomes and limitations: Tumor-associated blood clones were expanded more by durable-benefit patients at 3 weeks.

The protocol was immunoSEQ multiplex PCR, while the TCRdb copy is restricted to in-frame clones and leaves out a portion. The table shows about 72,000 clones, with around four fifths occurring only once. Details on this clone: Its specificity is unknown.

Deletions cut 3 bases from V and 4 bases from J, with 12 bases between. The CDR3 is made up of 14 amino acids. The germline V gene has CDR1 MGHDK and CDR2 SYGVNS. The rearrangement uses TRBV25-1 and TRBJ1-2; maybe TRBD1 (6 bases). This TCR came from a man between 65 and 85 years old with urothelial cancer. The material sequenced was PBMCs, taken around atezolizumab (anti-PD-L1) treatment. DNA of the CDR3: TGTGCCAGCAGTGATACGGGGGGCGTCTATGGCTACACCTTC. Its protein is CASSDTGGVYGYTF.